Listed below are T cell receptor beta chains from one sample, sequenced in a study of blood T cell repertoires in COVID-19. Libraries were prepared by immunoSEQ multiplex PCR; TCRdb keeps only in-frame clonotypes and omits some of them. The data contain just under 350,000 clones, around nine tenths of them singletons. What was sequenced was peripheral blood. Source of these receptors: a young woman who had recovered from COVID-19. The CDR3 runs from the conserved cysteine through the conserved F or W. D genes are given only for firm matches. For some rows the clone size is stated as once, few or many, or as a class when expanded; others skip it.

d_gene	v_gene	abundance	j_gene	CDR3aa	CDR3nt
-	TRBV18	-	TRBJ2-3	CASSLYSAGTDTQYF	TGTGCCAGCTCACTGTACAGTGCCGGCACAGATACGCAGTATTTT
TRBD1	TRBV2	-	TRBJ1-5	CASSGQGVSGQPQHF	TGTGCCAGCAGTGGACAGGGGGTTTCGGGGCAGCCCCAGCATTTT
-	TRBV5-4	-	TRBJ2-2	CASSLSGHNTGELFF	TGTGCCAGCAGTTTGAGCGGGCACAACACCGGGGAGCTGTTTTTT
-	TRBV3-1/TRBV3-2	-	TRBJ2-1	CARPESSYNEQFF	TGTGCTAGGCCGGAGTCCTCCTACAATGAGCAGTTCTTC
TRBD1	TRBV18	-	TRBJ1-5	CASHTDGQGSQPQHF	TGTGCCAGCCACACCGATGGACAGGGTAGTCAGCCCCAGCATTTT
TRBD2	TRBV6-6	-	TRBJ2-1	CASRPSGRSYNEQFF	TGTGCCAGCAGGCCTAGCGGGAGGTCCTACAATGAGCAGTTCTTC
-	TRBV7-2	-	TRBJ1-5	CASSRTAGHQPQHF	TGTGCCAGCAGCCGGACAGCGGGACATCAGCCCCAGCATTTT
-	TRBV7-8	-	TRBJ1-1	CASSLAPTVNTEAFF	TGTGCCAGCAGCTTAGCTCCGACAGTTAACACTGAAGCTTTCTTT
-	TRBV7-9	-	TRBJ2-1	CASSPGYNEQFF	TGTGCCAGCAGCCCAGGATACAATGAGCAGTTCTTC
TRBD2	TRBV5-1	-	TRBJ2-5	CASSPRPGGPGETQYF	TGCGCCAGCAGCCCGAGACCGGGAGGGCCTGGGGAGACCCAGTACTTC
TRBD2	TRBV3-1/TRBV3-2	-	TRBJ2-1	CASSQVSGRSVNEQFF	TGTGCCAGCAGCCAAGTCAGCGGGAGGTCCGTGAATGAGCAGTTCTTC
TRBD2	TRBV5-6	few	TRBJ2-1	CASNLLAGPYNEQFF	TGTGCCAGCAACTTACTAGCGGGACCCTACAATGAGCAGTTCTTC
TRBD2	TRBV10-3	-	TRBJ2-3	CAISGASGTGDTQYF	TGTGCCATCAGTGGGGCTAGCGGAACCGGAGATACGCAGTATTTT